This entry features one TCR beta chain sequence. This sample was included in a study of OX40 agonist ivuxolimab in advanced cancers. Study-level information: Patients' therapy was ivuxolimab, an antibody that acts as an agonist of OX40 (CD134). The patients received ivuxolimab by intravenous route every 2 weeks at 0.01 to 10 mg/kg.

Autoimmune disease history or systemic immunosuppression barred patients. Generated by immunoSEQ multiplex PCR, the TCRdb table keeps only in-frame clones and is missing some. This repertoire shows 45,000 to 60,000 clones, around 75% found once; its top ten account for 1.2%. The germline V gene has CDR1 SGHTA and CDR2 FQGTGA. Germline trimming cut 2 bases from V and 2 bases from J; bases unmatched to any gene: 6. The CDR3 has 16 residues. The receptor was derived from an adult with an advanced solid tumor such as melanoma, head and neck, liver or kidney cancer. The sample was CD4+ or CD8+ T cells sorted from blood, taken in a trial of the OX40 agonist ivuxolimab. The chain carries TRBV7-3 and TRBJ2-3; 8 positions match TRBD2. The CDR3 region is CASSLVAGGATDTQYF. CDR3 nucleotide sequence: TGTGCCAGCAGCTTAGTTGCCGGGGGGGCCACAGATACGCAGTATTTT.